This record covers a single TCR beta chain. The antigen remains unidentified. The authors made the TRB cDNA libraries by 5' RACE using UMI labels. TCRdb re-called the 5' RACE reads; one entry per CDR3 protein, DNA not given. In all, the sample yields 69,000 or so distinct CDR3 sequences. Germline V gives CDR1 DFQATT, CDR2 SNEGSKA (reference sequence). This CDR3 is built from 13 residues. This sample was taken from a study of CXCR3-negative and CXCR3-positive naive CD8 T cells. Overall study findings and caveats: Naive subsets expressed similar surface CD5; TRB CDR3 features served to infer TCR strength. Fresh PBMCs served for most assays, and CXCR3 expression fell partially after cryopreservation. Naive CXCR3-negative cells resembled naive CXCR3-positive cells in TRBV-TRBJ usage; memory cells differed. Each naive subset displayed comparably high diversity, whereas memory CD8+ cells displayed much lower diversity.

The receptor was derived from a human donor in good health. Some clones in this sample may be carry-over from other donors' samples. The V call is TRBV20-1, the J call TRBJ1-1. The sequenced material came from naive CXCR3- CD8+ T cells from blood. Indicated subset: CD45RO-CCR7+CD27+CD95- naive CD8+ T cells lacking CXCR3 (TNR3-). The chain's CDR3 is CSATDKLNTEAFF.